This is a list of T cell receptor beta chains from one sample in a study of T cell repertoires in cytomegalovirus infection. For these receptors, no antigen is known. TCRdb analysed the reads with MiXCR anew, one entry per CDR3 protein. The data show about 500,000 distinct CDR3 sequences, around a third seen once. The sequences come from cultured PBMCs, collected from culture after CMV antigen stimulation. The receptors here all came from a human donor in good health (CMV status not recorded). Some clones in this sample may be carry-over from other donors' samples. CDR3s include the opening cysteine and the closing phenylalanine or tryptophan. A D gene is named only where the DNA matches it firmly. A clone size is listed for some rows: how often the clone was seen (once, few, many), or a class if it is expanded.

j_gene,len,d_gene,abundance,v_gene,CDR3nt,CDR3aa
TRBJ2-7,15,TRBD1,-,TRBV27,TGTGCCAGCAGTCCCCTGGGACAGGGGGACCACGAGCAGTACTTC,CASSPLGQGDHEQYF
TRBJ1-4,12,-,-,TRBV5-4,TGTGCCAGCAGCCTAAAGAATGAAAAACTGTTTTTT,CASSLKNEKLFF
TRBJ1-2,13,TRBD1,-,TRBV23-1,TGCGCCAGCATGGGACAGTCAAACTATGGCTACACCTTC,CASMGQSNYGYTF
TRBJ2-7,14,TRBD2,few,TRBV20-1,TGCAGTGCTAGAGGCGGGAGGAACACCTACGAGCAGTACTTC,CSARGGRNTYEQYF
TRBJ2-4,14,TRBD1,few,TRBV27,TGTGCCAGCAGTTTGGGCCAGGGGGCATCCATTCAGTACTTC,CASSLGQGASIQYF
TRBJ1-1,19,-,few,TRBV7-2,TGTGCCAGCAAGCTTAATCTATGGGGCGAGGTCAATCTGAACACTGAAGCTTTCTTT,CASKLNLWGEVNLNTEAFF
TRBJ1-1,14,-,many,TRBV28,TGTGCCAGCAGTTTACCGGGTTCTCGGACTGAAGCTTTCTTT,CASSLPGSRTEAFF
TRBJ1-1,15,-,few,TRBV19,TGTGCCAGTAGCACTCCCCGGGAGGGCAACACTGAAGCTTTCTTT,CASSTPREGNTEAFF
TRBJ1-6,17,TRBD1,-,TRBV11-3,TGTGCCAGCAGCTGCAGGACAGGGTGGGGGCCTAATTCACCCCTCCACTTT,CASSCRTGWGPNSPLHF
TRBJ2-1,15,-,-,TRBV6-1,TGTGCCAGCAGTGAAGTATATGCGGCATACAATGAGCAGTTCTTC,CASSEVYAAYNEQFF
TRBJ2-2,15,-,-,TRBV10-3,TGTGCCATCAGTGAAGTGGAGGGAGAAACCGGGGAGCTGTTTTTT,CAISEVEGETGELFF
TRBJ1-2,15,-,few,TRBV6-5,TGTGCCAGCAGGGAGTACAGAGATAGTAACTATGGCTACACCTTC,CASREYRDSNYGYTF
TRBJ2-1,15,-,many,TRBV12-3/TRBV12-4,TGTGCCAGCAGCCCCCGTGGTAGCAGCTACAATGAGCAGTTCTTC,CASSPRGSSYNEQFF
TRBJ1-1,14,TRBD1,-,TRBV10-3,TGTGCCATCAGTGAAGGGACAGTGAACACTGAAGCTTTCTTT,CAISEGTVNTEAFF
TRBJ1-2,14,-,-,TRBV28,TGTGCCAGCAAATCAGGGCCACGGAACTATGGCTACACCTTC,CASKSGPRNYGYTF
TRBJ1-3,16,-,-,TRBV7-9,TGTGCCAGCAGCTCGGGACGGCTCCCGAAAGGAAACACCATATATTTT,CASSSGRLPKGNTIYF
TRBJ1-6,17,TRBD1,few,TRBV27,TGTGCCAGCAGTTTCCGGACAGGCTCCAGCTATAATTCACCCCTCCACTTT,CASSFRTGSSYNSPLHF
TRBJ2-3,15,TRBD2,few,TRBV7-2,TGTGCTAGCCAGGCCGGGACTAGCGGGACAGATACGCAGTATTTT,CASQAGTSGTDTQYF
TRBJ1-2,15,-,few,TRBV7-2,TGTGCCAGCAGCTTAGAACGGAGGTCTAACTATGGCTACACCTTC,CASSLERRSNYGYTF
TRBJ1-6,14,-,many,TRBV7-8,TGTGCCAGCAGCTTAGGGCCGAACAATTCACCCCTCCACTTT,CASSLGPNNSPLHF
TRBJ2-1,17,TRBD2,-,TRBV6-2/TRBV6-3,TGTGCCAGCAGACTAAGGTCGGGGGAGGGCCCATACAATGAGCAGTTCTTC,CASRLRSGEGPYNEQFF
TRBJ2-7,12,-,-,TRBV10-3,TGTGCCATCAGGACCAGGACCTACGAGCAGTACTTC,CAIRTRTYEQYF
TRBJ2-2,14,-,few,TRBV7-9,TGTGCCAGCAGCTTAGGAGTGAACACCGGGGAGCTGTTTTTT,CASSLGVNTGELFF
TRBJ2-1,15,TRBD2,many,TRBV12-3/TRBV12-4,TGTGCCAGCAGAGCAAGCGGGATTAAATACAATGAGCAGTTCTTC,CASRASGIKYNEQFF
TRBJ2-2,15,-,-,TRBV24-1,TGTGCCACCAGTGACAGGACAGAACCCACCGGGGAGCTGTTTTTT,CATSDRTEPTGELFF
TRBJ2-5,13,-,-,TRBV6-2/TRBV6-3,TGTGCCAGCAGTGGGGACTCCAAAACGACCCAGTACTTC,CASSGDSKTTQYF
TRBJ2-7,17,-,few,TRBV7-2,TGTGCCAGCAGCTTAGGGTCCCGGATTCGAAGCTCCTACGAGCAGTACTTC,CASSLGSRIRSSYEQYF
TRBJ2-7,13,-,few,TRBV7-6,TGTGCCAGCAGCTTAGGGCTGACGGGAGAGCAGTACTTC,CASSLGLTGEQYF
TRBJ2-3,14,-,few,TRBV7-2,TGTGCCAGCAGCTTAGCACAGCGCCGAGATACGCAGTATTTT,CASSLAQRRDTQYF
TRBJ2-1,15,TRBD1,few,TRBV7-9,TGTGCCAGCAGCTTAGTAACAGGGGGCCAAAATGAGCAGTTCTTC,CASSLVTGGQNEQFF
TRBJ1-5,16,TRBD1,once,TRBV24-1,TGTGCCACCAGTGACCCTACAGGGGGAAGCAATCAGCCCCAGCATTTT,CATSDPTGGSNQPQHF
TRBJ1-1,12,-,-,TRBV29-1,TGCAGCGTTGGTTGGGGTAACACTGAAGCTTTCTTT,CSVGWGNTEAFF
TRBJ1-1,15,-,many,TRBV11-2,TGTGCCAGCAGCTTAGGAACAGGGAGGAACACTGAAGCTTTCTTT,CASSLGTGRNTEAFF
TRBJ1-1,12,TRBD1,-,TRBV29-1,TGCAGCGGACGACAGGGGAACACTGAAGCTTTCTTT,CSGRQGNTEAFF
TRBJ1-5,14,-,-,TRBV7-8,TGTGCCAGCAGCTTACCCGACAGAGATCAGCCCCAGCATTTT,CASSLPDRDQPQHF
TRBJ2-1,14,-,-,TRBV10-3,TGTGCGGGGGGGCGAGGGGGAACCTACAATGAGCAGTTCTTC,CAGGRGGTYNEQFF